This T cell receptor (beta chain) was sequenced during a study of breast tumors, draining lymph nodes, adjacent tissues. Study-wide findings and caveats: The data were judged consistent with most tumor T cells coming from lymph node and expanding in tumor.

In TCRdb, the multiplex PCR reads were re-called with MiXCR into one record per CDR3 protein. The table has roughly 110,000 distinct CDR3 sequences, less than 40% seen once. Only one count was recorded for this clonotype. Antigen: not known. Per the germline V gene, CDR1 is DFQATT and CDR2 is SNEGSKA (reference sequence). V shed 5 bases and J 10 bases; nucleotides not matched to a gene: 10. The CDR3 totals 14 residues. Axillary draining lymph nodes of breast cancer patients supplied the node samples. Source material: axillary lymph node tissue. This receptor was taken from a female donor with breast cancer. Some clones in this sample may be carry-over from other donors' samples. The chain employs TRBV20-1 and TRBJ1-4, with 10 bases identical to TRBD1. CDR3 nucleotide sequence: TGCAGTGCTTCTACCACACGGGACAGGGGAAAACTGTTTTTT. Translated, it gives CSASTTRDRGKLFF.